This T cell receptor (beta chain) was obtained from a study of T cells in Graves' hyperthyroidism and ophthalmopathy. Ophthalmopathy patients showed a Clinical Activity Score of at least 3, NOSPECS grade of at least 4 and duration under 3 months. Thyroid ultrasound and orbital computed tomography, with clinical symptoms and serum thyroxine and TRAb, informed diagnoses. RNA transcripts served as the template for amplifying TCR beta CDR3 regions. In the first-round RT-PCR of the TCR CDR3, the HTBI primer set was used. Via MiXCR, TCRdb re-called the multiplex PCR reads, giving one row per CDR3 protein. The sample consists of about 270,000 distinct CDR3 sequences, roughly 22% of them appearing once. V shed 1 base and J shed 1 base, with 20 bases lying between them. CDR3 length: 18 residues. CDR1 and CDR2 from the germline V gene are LGHNA and YNFKEQ.

This receptor was obtained from a woman aged 40-49 years with Graves' ophthalmopathy. The sample taken for sequencing was blood. The chain uses TRBV4-2 and TRBJ2-7; the D gene is possibly TRBD1 (6 bases). The CDR3 DNA follows: TGTGCCAGCAGCCAAGCTTTTAACAGGGACGGTTTATCCTACGAGCAGTACTTC. Residues: CASSQAFNRDGLSYEQYF.